These 17 T cell receptor beta chains came from one sample sequenced in a study of T cells in Graves' hyperthyroidism and ophthalmopathy. Authors of the study amplified TCR beta CDR3 regions from RNA transcripts. Researchers ran a first-round RT-PCR on the TCR CDR3 using the HTBI primer set. MiXCR, applied by TCRdb to the multiplex PCR reads, yields one record per CDR3 protein. This table holds hundreds of thousands of distinct CDR3 sequences, 45% found once. The sample comprised peripheral blood or thyroid tissue (not recorded which). Receptors were obtained from an adult man with Graves' disease, either hyperthyroidism or ophthalmopathy (not recorded which).

The chain has TRBV7-2 and TRBJ2-2; 9 nucleotides line up with TRBD1. Trimming cost V 5 bases and J 5 bases; bases outside gene matches: 3. This CDR3 is 14 amino acids long. Germline lookup yields CDR1 SGHTA and CDR2 FQGNSA. The CDR3 here is CASSRDRATGELFF. The CDR3 coding sequence is TGTGCCAGCAGCCGGGACAGGGCTACCGGGGAGCTGTTTTTT.

V and J are TRBV12-3 or TRBV12-4 and TRBJ1-3; no firm D call. The CDR3 is made up of 13 amino acids. V gave up 3 bases and J gave up 4 bases, with 7 bases separating them. The CDR3 spells CASSLFFGNTIYF. Here the CDR3 DNA reads TGTGCCAGCAGTTTGTTTTTCGGAAACACCATATATTTT.

The gene calls are TRBV7-4 and TRBJ1-6; possible D gene TRBD1, 6 bases. Per germline, CDR1 SGHVT and CDR2 SQSDAQ. The CDR3 runs to 17 residues. Trimming left V 3 bases short and J 6 bases short, with 18 bases between. The CDR3 is CASSFEGGDTPNSPLHF. The DNA of the CDR3 is TGTGCCAGCAGCTTTGAGGGAGGGGACACGCCTAATTCACCCCTCCACTTT.

This clonotype was recorded at least ten times. The V and J genes are TRBV11-2 and TRBJ2-5; 7 nucleotides line up with TRBD2. The germline V gene has CDR1 SGHAT and CDR2 FQNNGV. This CDR3 is built from 14 residues. The trim removed 4 bases at V and 1 base at J, leaving 3 bases unmatched. The CDR3 DNA sequence: TGTGCCAGCAGCTCCCGGGAGGTCCAAGAGACCCAGTACTTC. Translated: CASSSREVQETQYF.

This rearrangement joins TRBV12-3 or TRBV12-4 to TRBJ1-1; 7 positions agree with TRBD1. The V gene end was trimmed by 6 bases and the J gene end by 5 bases; junction bases not matched to a gene: 12. This CDR3 contains 15 residues. The CDR3 region is CASRLGQVTRTEAFF. CDR3 nucleotide sequence: TGTGCCAGCAGACTAGGACAGGTAACGCGGACTGAAGCTTTCTTT.

There are a few counts of this clonotype. The chain has TRBV27 and TRBJ2-5; TRBD2 matches 10 bases. J was trimmed by 9 bases and V by 3 bases; bases with no gene match: 4. The CDR3 covers 13 residues. The germline CDR1 and CDR2 sequences are MNHEY and SMNVEV (reference sequence). For the CDR3, the DNA is TGTGCCAGCAGTTTGGGACTAGCGATGCCCCAGTACTTC. Its protein product is CASSLGLAMPQYF.

V is TRBV7-2 and J is TRBJ1-6; the D is unclear. The germline V gene has CDR1 SGHTA and CDR2 FQGNSA. This CDR3 is 16 amino acids long. V shed 5 bases and J shed 4 bases, with 15 bases lying between them. CDR3 amino acids: CASSQEKTDYNSPLHF. CDR3 DNA sequence: TGTGCCAGCAGCCAGGAAAAGACCGATTATAATTCACCCCTCCACTTT.

This clonotype was seen only once. The chain combines TRBV7-3 with TRBJ1-1; D uncertain. The CDR3 spans 12 residues. In germline, CDR1 is SGHTA, CDR2 FQGTGA. Trimming removed 1 base at V and 7 bases at J, with 7 bases between. The CDR3 DNA follows: TGTGCCAGCAGCTTAATGAGGCGTGAAGCTTTCTTT. Translated, it gives CASSLMRREAFF.

This clonotype was detected a few times. The gene calls are TRBV11-2 and TRBJ1-4; no definite D call. CDR1 and CDR2 (germline): SGHAT, FQNNGV. CDR3 size: 16 residues. V was pared by 3 bases and J by 0 bases, with 11 bases between. The CDR3 nucleotides are TGTGCCAGCAGCTTTCCAGGTCCTGCAACTAATGAAAAACTGTTTTTT. This gives the protein CASSFPGPATNEKLFF. Based on the CDR3 plus reference TRBV11-2 and TRBJ1-4, the full variable domain is EAGVAQSPRYKIIEKRQSVAFWCNPISGHATLYWYQQILGQGPKLLIQFQNNGVVDDSQLPKDRFSAERLKGVDSTLKIQPAKLEDSAVYLCASSFPGPATNEKLFFGSGTQLSVL.

V usage is TRBV5-1 and J usage is TRBJ1-2; maybe TRBD1 (5 bases). V shed 0 bases and J shed 0 bases, with 15 bases lying between them. The CDR3 totals 17 residues. The germline CDR1 and CDR2 sequences are SGHRS and YFSETQ. The chain's CDR3 is CASSLVWIDSTNYGYTF. The CDR3 DNA reads as TGCGCCAGCAGCTTGGTCTGGATAGACAGCACTAACTATGGCTACACCTTC.

This chain connects TRBV25-1 to TRBJ1-6; unclear D gene. The CDR3 contains 14 residues. V was trimmed by 8 bases and J by 6 bases, leaving 14 bases between them. Germline lookup yields CDR1 MGHDK and CDR2 SYGVNS. Here the CDR3 DNA reads TGTGCCAGCTTGGGAGGACTGCTTAATTCACCCCTCCACTTT. Encoded protein: CASLGGLLNSPLHF.

Ten or more counts support this clonotype. This chain connects TRBV6-5 to TRBJ1-5; D might be TRBD1 (6 bases). Germline V gene lookup returns CDR1 MNHEY and CDR2 SVGAGI. The V and J ends lost 6 bases and 2 bases respectively, with 14 bases between them. CDR3 length: 15 amino acids. For the CDR3, the DNA is TGTGCCAGCAGAGTCGACAGGCAGGGCAATCAGCCCCAGCATTTT. It translates to CASRVDRQGNQPQHF.

This clonotype was detected a few times. J is TRBJ1-2 and V is TRBV6-5; weak D call: TRBD1 (5 bases). Trimming shortened V by 0 bases and J by 5 bases, and 16 bases separated the two germline ends. Germline lookup yields CDR1 MNHEY and CDR2 SVGAGI. There are 16 residues in the CDR3. CDR3 in amino acids: CASSYSEAGLEYGYTF. CDR3 nucleotides: TGTGCCAGCAGTTACTCAGAGGCAGGGCTAGAATATGGCTACACCTTC.

This clonotype showed up many times. One junction end does not reproduce the germline sequence, and a read error may be involved. This rearrangement joins TRBV25-1 to TRBJ1-1; D perhaps matches TRBD1 (6 bases). The CDR3 totals 14 residues. Germline V gene data show CDR1 as MGHDK and CDR2 as SYGVNS. CDR3 sequence (DNA): TGTGCCGGCAGTGACCTGACAGGGAACACTGAAGCTTTCTTT. Amino acids: CAGSDLTGNTEAFF.

This clonotype was seen ten or more times. This chain connects TRBV2 to TRBJ1-1; tentatively, D is TRBD1 (5 bases). Per germline, CDR1 SNHLY and CDR2 FYNNEI. The CDR3 runs to 15 residues. V was pared by 0 bases and J by 7 bases, with 15 bases between. CDR3 coding DNA: TGTGCCAGCAGTGAAGCGCGGGGGACCACGTTTGAAGCTTTCTTT. This gives the protein CASSEARGTTFEAFF.

This clonotype was recorded many times. The chain has TRBV10-3 and TRBJ2-2; 7 nucleotides match TRBD1. The CDR3 extends over 12 amino acids. Germline CDR1 is ENHRY and CDR2 is SYGVKD. V lost 9 bases and J lost 3; bases outside the gene matches: 1. Written as DNA, the CDR3 is TGTGCCATTGACAGGGACACCGGGGAGCTGTTTTTT. Translation gives CAIDRDTGELFF.

The V and J genes are TRBV29-1 and TRBJ1-5; D possibly corresponds to TRBD1 (6 bases). The CDR3 runs to 14 residues. Trimming removed 3 bases from V and 14 bases from J, with 23 bases in between. In germline, CDR1 is SQVTM, CDR2 ANQGSEA. As DNA, the CDR3 is TGCAGCGTTGAGTACGCCGGACAGAGAGACTACGAGCATTTT. Protein: CSVEYAGQRDYEHF.